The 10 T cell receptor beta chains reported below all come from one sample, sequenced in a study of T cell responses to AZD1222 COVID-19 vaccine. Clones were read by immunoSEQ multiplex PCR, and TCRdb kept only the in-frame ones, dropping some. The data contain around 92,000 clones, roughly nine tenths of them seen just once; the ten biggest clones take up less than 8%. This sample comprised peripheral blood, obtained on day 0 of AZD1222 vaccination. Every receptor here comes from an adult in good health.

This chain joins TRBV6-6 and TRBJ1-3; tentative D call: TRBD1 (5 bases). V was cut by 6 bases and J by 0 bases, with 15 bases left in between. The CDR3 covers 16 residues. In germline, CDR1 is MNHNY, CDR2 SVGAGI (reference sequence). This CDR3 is CASRGTGTFSGNTIYF. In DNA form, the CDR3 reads TGTGCCAGCAGGGGCACCGGGACTTTCTCTGGAAACACCATATATTTT.

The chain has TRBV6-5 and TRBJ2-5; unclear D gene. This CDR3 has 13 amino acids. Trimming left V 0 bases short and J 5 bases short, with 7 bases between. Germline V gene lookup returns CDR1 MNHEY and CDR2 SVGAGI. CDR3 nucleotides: TGTGCCAGCAGTTACTCGAGGCGGGAGACCCAGTACTTC. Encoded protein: CASSYSRRETQYF.

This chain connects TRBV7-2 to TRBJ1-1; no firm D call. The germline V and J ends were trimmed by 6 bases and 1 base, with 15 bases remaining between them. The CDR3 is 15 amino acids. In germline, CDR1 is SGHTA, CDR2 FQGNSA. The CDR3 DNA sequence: TGTGCCAGCAGATTTTCCGGGCAGGCGAACACTGAAGCTTTCTTT. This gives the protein CASRFSGQANTEAFF. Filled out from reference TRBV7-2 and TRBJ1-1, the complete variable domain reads GAGVSQSPSNKVTEKGKDVELRCDPISGHTALYWYRQSLGQGLEFLIYFQGNSAPDKSGLPSDRFSAERTGGSVSTLTIQRTQQEDSAVYLCASRFSGQANTEAFFGQGTRLTVV.

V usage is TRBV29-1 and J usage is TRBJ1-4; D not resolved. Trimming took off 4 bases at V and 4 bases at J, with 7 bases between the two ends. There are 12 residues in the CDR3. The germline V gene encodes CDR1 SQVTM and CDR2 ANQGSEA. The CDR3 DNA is TGCAGCGTTGGGGCGGTTAATGAAAAACTGTTTTTT. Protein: CSVGAVNEKLFF.

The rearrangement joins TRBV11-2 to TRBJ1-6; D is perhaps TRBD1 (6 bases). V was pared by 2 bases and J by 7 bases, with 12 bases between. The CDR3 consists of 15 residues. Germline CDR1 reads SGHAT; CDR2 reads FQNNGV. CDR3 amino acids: CASSLRGRGNSPLHF. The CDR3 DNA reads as TGTGCCAGCAGCTTACGAGGCAGGGGAAATTCACCCCTCCACTTT.

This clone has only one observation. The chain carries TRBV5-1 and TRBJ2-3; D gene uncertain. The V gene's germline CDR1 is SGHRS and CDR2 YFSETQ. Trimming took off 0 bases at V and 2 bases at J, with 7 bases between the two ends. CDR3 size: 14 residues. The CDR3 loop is CASSLDRTTDTQYF. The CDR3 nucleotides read TGCGCCAGCAGCTTGGATAGGACCACAGATACGCAGTATTTT.

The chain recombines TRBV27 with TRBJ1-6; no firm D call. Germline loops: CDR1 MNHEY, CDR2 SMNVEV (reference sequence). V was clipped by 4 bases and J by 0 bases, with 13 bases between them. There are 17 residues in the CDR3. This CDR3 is CASSSREAYSYNSPLHF. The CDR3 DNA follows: TGTGCCAGCAGTTCCCGAGAAGCCTACTCCTATAATTCACCCCTCCACTTT.

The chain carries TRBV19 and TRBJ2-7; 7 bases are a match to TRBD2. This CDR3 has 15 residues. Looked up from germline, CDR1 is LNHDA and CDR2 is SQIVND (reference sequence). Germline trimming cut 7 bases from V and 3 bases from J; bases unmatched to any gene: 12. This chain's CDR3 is CASKPASGAFYEQYF. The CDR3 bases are TGTGCCAGTAAACCGGCTAGCGGAGCATTCTACGAGCAGTACTTC. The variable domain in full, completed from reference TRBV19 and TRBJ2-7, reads DGGITQSPKYLFRKEGQNVTLSCEQNLNHDAMYWYRQDPGQGLRLIYYSQIVNDFQKGDIAEGYSVSREKKESFPLTVTSAQKNPTAFYLCASKPASGAFYEQYFGPGTRLTVT.

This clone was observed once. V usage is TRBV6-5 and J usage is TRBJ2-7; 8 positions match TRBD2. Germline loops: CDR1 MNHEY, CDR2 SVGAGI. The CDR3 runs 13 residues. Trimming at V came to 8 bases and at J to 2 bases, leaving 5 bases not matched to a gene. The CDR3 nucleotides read TGTGCCAGCCATAGCGGGGCGCCCTACGAGCAGTACTTC. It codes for CASHSGAPYEQYF.

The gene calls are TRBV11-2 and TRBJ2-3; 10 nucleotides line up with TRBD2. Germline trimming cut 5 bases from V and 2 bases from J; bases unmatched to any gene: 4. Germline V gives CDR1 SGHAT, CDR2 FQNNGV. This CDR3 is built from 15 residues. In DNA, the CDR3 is TGTGCCAGCAGCCCGGGACTAGCGACCACAGATACGCAGTATTTT. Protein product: CASSPGLATTDTQYF.